This paragraph reports one TCR beta chain. Its recognized antigen is unknown. One base away there is no much larger clone; base qualities are not given. The sample belongs to a study of control samples from healthy donors and cancer patients (dated by TCRdb to about 2020). Library prep was done by the immunoSEQ multiplex PCR assay. TCRdb holds this immuneACCESS table with in-frame rearrangements only. Some clones are missing; in checked studies, unresolved V genes explain under half, and the rest has no known cause. In all, the sample holds about 120,000 clones, and about nine tenths of those were seen once. The ten top clones hold 7.8% of the sample. From the germline V gene (reference sequence), CDR1 is LNHDA and CDR2 is SQIVND. From its cysteine to its phenylalanine, the CDR3 spans 14 amino acids. CDR3 DNA is the only sequence kept; it has 42 bases, read in frame from the first base. V loses 9 bases of germline sequence and J loses 0 bases, and the interval between the two ends is 14 bases.

Sequenced sample: blood. The sequence came from a woman aged 18-29 years in good health. The sequence joins TRBV19 to TRBJ1-1; possibly the D gene is TRBD1, per 6 matching bases. The CDR3 corresponds to CASQDSLMNTEAFF. The DNA sequence is given as TGTGCCAGCCAGGACAGCCTCATGAACACTGAAGCTTTCTTT.